This T cell receptor (beta chain) is from a study of blood T cells in healthy people across ages. This clonotype has a handful of counts. The CDR3 consists of 11 residues. V shed 7 bases and J shed 2 bases, with 9 bases lying between them. Germline V lookup: CDR1 DFQATT, CDR2 SNEGSKA (reference sequence). Next came a second PCR, run for roughly 6 to 11 cycles, which used a sample-barcoded 5' primer along with a J-beta primer mix. TCRdb processed the 5' RACE reads anew with MiXCR; each CDR3 protein has one entry. The sample consists of over a million distinct CDR3 sequences, almost 60% of them appearing once.

The genes are TRBV20-1 and TRBJ2-7, with no clear D. This TCR derives from a man between 18 and 29 years old in good health. The sequenced sample consisted of blood. CDR3 amino acids: CSVPQAYEQYF. The CDR3 DNA sequence: TGCAGTGTTCCGCAAGCCTACGAGCAGTACTTC.